In this sample, the clone carrying this T cell receptor (beta chain) turned up a few times. No antigen is known for it. The source of the sample is a study of cytomegalovirus exposure and HLA in healthy donors. In the PCR, 60 Vbeta and 13 Jbeta primers were used. Produced via immunoSEQ multiplex PCR; TCRdb's table is partial and in-frame only. The sample lists some 180,000 clones; more than 75% were seen once. Trimming removed 3 bases at V and 0 bases at J, with 13 bases between. Germline V gives CDR1 SNHLY, CDR2 FYNNEI. The CDR3 runs 16 residues. Notes on the study in general: Using the classifier, cytomegalovirus status was reportedly diagnosed with high specificity and sensitivity. For TCR beta chains, V- and J-gene trimming was later linked to a missense DCLRE1C variant.

This chain links TRBV2 with TRBJ2-3; D unclear. The sequencing sample was made of PBMCs. The clonotype originates from a woman aged 25 to 39 in good health and CMV-seropositive. This CDR3 reads CASSDLPSTSTDTQYF. The CDR3 DNA reads as TGTGCCAGCAGTGATCTCCCTAGTACTAGCACAGATACGCAGTATTTT.